This paragraph covers one T cell receptor beta chain sequence. This sample is drawn from a study of blood T cell repertoires in COVID-19. Per the study methods: Estimates of nucleated cell counts were drawn from the amplification of reference gene primers. The method was immunoSEQ multiplex PCR; TCRdb's version includes in-frame clones alone and lacks a portion of them. That table furnishes V, J and clone size, whereas the DNA furnished D and trimming. The data show approximately 98,000 clones, about 81% seen once. The trim removed 4 bases at V and 6 bases at J, leaving 15 bases unmatched. Per the germline V gene, CDR1 is MNHNS and CDR2 is SASEGT. CDR3 length equals 18 residues.

Sequences were obtained from peripheral blood. The chain combines TRBV6-1 with TRBJ2-2; the match to TRBD2 covers 9 bases. The sequence derives from an elderly man with acute or convalescent COVID-19. DNA of the CDR3: TGTGCCAGCAGTGCAATGACTAGCGGCTGGATAGGGGCCGGGGAGCTGTTTTTT. It specifies CASSAMTSGWIGAGELFF.